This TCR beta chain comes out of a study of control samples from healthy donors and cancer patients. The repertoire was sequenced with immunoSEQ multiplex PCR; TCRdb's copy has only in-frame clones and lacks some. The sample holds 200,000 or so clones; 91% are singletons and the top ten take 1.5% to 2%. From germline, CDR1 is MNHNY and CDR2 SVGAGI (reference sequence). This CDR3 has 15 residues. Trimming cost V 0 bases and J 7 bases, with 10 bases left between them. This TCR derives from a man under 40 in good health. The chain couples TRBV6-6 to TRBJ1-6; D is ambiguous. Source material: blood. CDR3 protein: CASSYSAVVNSPLHF. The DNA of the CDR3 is TGTGCCAGCAGTTACTCAGCAGTAGTCAATTCACCCCTCCACTTT.